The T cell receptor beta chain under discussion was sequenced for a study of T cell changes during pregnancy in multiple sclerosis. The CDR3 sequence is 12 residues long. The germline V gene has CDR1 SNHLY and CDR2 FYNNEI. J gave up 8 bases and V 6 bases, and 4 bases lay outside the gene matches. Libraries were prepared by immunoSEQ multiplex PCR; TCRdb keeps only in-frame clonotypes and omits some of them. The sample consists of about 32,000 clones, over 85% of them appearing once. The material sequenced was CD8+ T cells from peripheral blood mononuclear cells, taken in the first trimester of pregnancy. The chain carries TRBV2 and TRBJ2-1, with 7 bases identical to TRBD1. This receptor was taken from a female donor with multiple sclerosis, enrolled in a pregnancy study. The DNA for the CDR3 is TGTGCCAGCAGCCAGGGGGTTGATGAGCAGTTCTTC. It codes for CASSQGVDEQFF.